This TCR beta chain was recorded in a study of T cell responses to AZD1222 COVID-19 vaccine. This clone has only one observation. Assay: immunoSEQ multiplex PCR; the TCRdb copy retains only in-frame clones and omits some. This table holds about 82,000 clones, roughly nine tenths found once. Germline V lookup: CDR1 KGHDR, CDR2 SFDVKD. CDR3 length: 15 residues. V shed 4 bases, J shed 6 bases, and the junction held 5 bases outside the gene matches. The chain is built from TRBV24-1 and TRBJ2-1; 10 positions agree with TRBD1. This clonotype was obtained from an adult in good health. The input for sequencing was peripheral blood, taken on day 0 of AZD1222 vaccination. CDR3 amino acids: CATSESGQGSNEQFF. The CDR3 DNA reads TGTGCCACCAGTGAGTCGGGACAGGGGAGCAATGAGCAGTTCTTC.